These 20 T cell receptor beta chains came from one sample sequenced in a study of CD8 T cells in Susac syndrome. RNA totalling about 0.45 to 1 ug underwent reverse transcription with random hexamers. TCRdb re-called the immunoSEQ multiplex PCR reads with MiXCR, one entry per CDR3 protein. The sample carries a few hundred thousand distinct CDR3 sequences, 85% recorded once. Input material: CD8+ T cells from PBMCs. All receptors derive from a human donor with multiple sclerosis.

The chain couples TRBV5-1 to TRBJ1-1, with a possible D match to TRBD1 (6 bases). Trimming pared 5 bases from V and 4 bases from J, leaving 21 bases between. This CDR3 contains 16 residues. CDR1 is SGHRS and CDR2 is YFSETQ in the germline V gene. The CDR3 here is CASSSSPGDFATEAFF. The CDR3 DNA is TGCGCCAGCAGTTCCTCCCCAGGGGATTTTGCCACTGAAGCTTTCTTT.

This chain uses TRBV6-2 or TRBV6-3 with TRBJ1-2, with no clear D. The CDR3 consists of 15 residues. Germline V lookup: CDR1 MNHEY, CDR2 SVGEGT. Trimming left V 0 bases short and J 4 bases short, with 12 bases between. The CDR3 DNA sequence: TGTGCCAGCAGTTACTCATATGAGGCGGCCTATGGCTACACCTTC. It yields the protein CASSYSYEAAYGYTF.

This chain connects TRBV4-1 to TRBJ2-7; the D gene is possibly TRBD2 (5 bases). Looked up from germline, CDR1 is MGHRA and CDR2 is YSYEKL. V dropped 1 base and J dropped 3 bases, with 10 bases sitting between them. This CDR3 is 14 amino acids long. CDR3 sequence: CASSQGSSGYEQYF. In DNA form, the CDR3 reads TGCGCCAGCAGCCAAGGATCCAGCGGCTACGAGCAGTACTTC.

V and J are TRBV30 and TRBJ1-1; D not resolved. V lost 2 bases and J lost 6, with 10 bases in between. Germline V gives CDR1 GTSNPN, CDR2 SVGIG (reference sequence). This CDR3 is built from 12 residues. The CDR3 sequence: CAWSKGRPEAFF. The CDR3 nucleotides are TGTGCCTGGAGTAAAGGGCGGCCTGAAGCTTTCTTT. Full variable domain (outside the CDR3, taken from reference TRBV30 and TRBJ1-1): SQTIHQWPATLVQPVGSPLSLECTVEGTSNPNLYWYRQAAGRGLQLLFYSVGIGQISSEVPQNLSASRPQDRQFILSSKKLLLSDSGFYLCAWSKGRPEAFFGQGTRLTVV.

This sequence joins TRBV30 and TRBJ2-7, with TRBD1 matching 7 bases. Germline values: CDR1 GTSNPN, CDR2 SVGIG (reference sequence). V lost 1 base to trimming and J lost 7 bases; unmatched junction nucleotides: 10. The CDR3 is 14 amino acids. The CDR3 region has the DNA TGTGCCTGGAGTGGTGGTACAGGGGAGTGGGAGCAGTACTTC. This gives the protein CAWSGGTGEWEQYF. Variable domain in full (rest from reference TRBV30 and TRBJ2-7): SQTIHQWPATLVQPVGSPLSLECTVEGTSNPNLYWYRQAAGRGLQLLFYSVGIGQISSEVPQNLSASRPQDRQFILSSKKLLLSDSGFYLCAWSGGTGEWEQYFGPGTRLTVT.

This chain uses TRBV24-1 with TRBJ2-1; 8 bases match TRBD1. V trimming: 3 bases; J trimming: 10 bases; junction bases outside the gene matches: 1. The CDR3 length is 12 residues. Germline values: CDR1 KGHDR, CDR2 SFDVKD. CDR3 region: CATSDHRGEQFF. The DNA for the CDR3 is TGTGCCACCAGTGATCACAGGGGGGAGCAGTTCTTC.

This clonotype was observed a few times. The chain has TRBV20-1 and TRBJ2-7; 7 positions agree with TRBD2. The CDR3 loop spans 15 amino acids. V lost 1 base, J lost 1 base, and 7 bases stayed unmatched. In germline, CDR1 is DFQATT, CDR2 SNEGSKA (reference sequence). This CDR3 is CSARGVREPSYEQYF. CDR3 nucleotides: TGCAGTGCTAGAGGAGTGCGGGAGCCTTCCTACGAGCAGTACTTC.

CDR3 sequence: CASSFRPGTGVHEQYF. The CDR3 DNA reads TGTGCCAGCAGTTTTCGACCCGGGACAGGGGTCCACGAGCAGTACTTC. The chain combines TRBV27 with TRBJ2-7; 10 bases agree with TRBD1. The CDR3 extends over 16 amino acids. V shed 3 bases and J 5 bases; nucleotides not matched to a gene: 10. Germline CDR1 MNHEY, CDR2 SMNVEV (reference sequence).

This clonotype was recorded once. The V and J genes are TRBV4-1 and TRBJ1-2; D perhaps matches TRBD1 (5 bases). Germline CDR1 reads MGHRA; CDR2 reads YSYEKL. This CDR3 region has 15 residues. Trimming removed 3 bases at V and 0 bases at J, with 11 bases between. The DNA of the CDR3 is TGCGCCAGCAGCCATCGCCAGACAGCTAACTATGGCTACACCTTC. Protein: CASSHRQTANYGYTF.

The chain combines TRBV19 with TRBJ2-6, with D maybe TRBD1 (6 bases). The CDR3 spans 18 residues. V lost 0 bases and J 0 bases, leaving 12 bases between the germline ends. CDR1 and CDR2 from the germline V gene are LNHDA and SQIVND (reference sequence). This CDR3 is CASSIEVGHSSGANVLTF. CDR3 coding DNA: TGTGCCAGTAGTATAGAAGTGGGACACTCCTCTGGGGCCAACGTCCTGACTTTC.

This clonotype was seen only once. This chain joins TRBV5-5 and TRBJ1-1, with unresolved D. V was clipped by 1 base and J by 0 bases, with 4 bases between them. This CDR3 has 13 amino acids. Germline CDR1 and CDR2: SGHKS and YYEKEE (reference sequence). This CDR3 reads CASSLYMNTEAFF. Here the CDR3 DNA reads TGTGCCAGCAGCTTGTATATGAACACTGAAGCTTTCTTT. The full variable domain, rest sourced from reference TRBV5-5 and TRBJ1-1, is DAGVTQSPTHLIKTRGQQVTLRCSPISGHKSVSWYQQVLGQGPQFIFQYYEKEERGRGNFPDRFSARQFPNYSSELNVNALLLGDSALYLCASSLYMNTEAFFGQGTRLTVV.

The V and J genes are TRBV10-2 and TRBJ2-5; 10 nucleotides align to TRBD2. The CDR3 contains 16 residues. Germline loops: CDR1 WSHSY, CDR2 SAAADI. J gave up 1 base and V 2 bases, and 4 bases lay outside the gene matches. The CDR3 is CASSEVAGGVQETQYF. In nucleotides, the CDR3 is TGCGCCAGCAGTGAGGTAGCGGGGGGTGTCCAAGAGACCCAGTACTTC.

Written as DNA, the CDR3 is TGTGCCAGTAGTTATACCGGGACAGGGTTAGATACGCAGTATTTT. Translating gives CASSYTGTGLDTQYF. This chain links TRBV19 with TRBJ2-3, with 9 bases matching TRBD1. Germline V CDR1 and CDR2: LNHDA, SQIVND (reference sequence). The CDR3 runs to 15 residues. The junction had 8 bases not matched to a gene; V was cut back by 5 bases and J by 5 bases.

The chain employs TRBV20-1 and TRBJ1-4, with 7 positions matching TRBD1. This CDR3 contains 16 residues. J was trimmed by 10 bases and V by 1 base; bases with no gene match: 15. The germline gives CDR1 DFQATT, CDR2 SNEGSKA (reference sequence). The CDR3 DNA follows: TGCAGTGCTAGAGCAAGTATGACAGGGTTCACTGGAAAACTGTTTTTT. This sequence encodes CSARASMTGFTGKLFF.

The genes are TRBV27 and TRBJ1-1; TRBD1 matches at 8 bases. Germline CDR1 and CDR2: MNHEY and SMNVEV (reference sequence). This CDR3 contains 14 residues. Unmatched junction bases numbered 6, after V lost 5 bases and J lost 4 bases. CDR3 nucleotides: TGTGCCAGCAGTCTCCACAGGGGGAGCACTGAAGCTTTCTTT. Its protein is CASSLHRGSTEAFF.

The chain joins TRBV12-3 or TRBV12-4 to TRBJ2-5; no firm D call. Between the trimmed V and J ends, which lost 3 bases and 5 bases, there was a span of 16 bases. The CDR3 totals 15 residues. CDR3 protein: CASSLETRGEETQYF. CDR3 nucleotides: TGTGCCAGCAGTTTGGAAACCCGCGGAGAGGAGACCCAGTACTTC.

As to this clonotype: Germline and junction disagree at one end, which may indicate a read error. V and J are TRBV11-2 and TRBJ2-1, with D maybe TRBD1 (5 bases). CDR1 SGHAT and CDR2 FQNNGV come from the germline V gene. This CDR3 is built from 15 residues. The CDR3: CASNLGAVRYNEQFF. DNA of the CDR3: TGTGCCAGCAACTTAGGGGCAGTTAGGTACAATGAGCAGTTCTTC.

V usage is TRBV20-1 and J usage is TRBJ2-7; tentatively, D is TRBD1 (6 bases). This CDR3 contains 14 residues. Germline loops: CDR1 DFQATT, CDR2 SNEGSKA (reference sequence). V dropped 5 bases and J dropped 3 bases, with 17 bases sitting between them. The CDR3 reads CSARTHRVGYEQYF. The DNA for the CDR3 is TGCAGTGCTCGAACCCACAGGGTGGGCTACGAGCAGTACTTC.

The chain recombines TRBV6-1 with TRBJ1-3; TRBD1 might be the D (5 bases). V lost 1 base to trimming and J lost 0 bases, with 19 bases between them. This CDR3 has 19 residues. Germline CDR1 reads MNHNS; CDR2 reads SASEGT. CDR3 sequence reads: CASSEEEPTAYYSGNTIYF. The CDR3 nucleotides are TGTGCCAGCAGTGAAGAGGAACCGACAGCTTACTACTCTGGAAACACCATATATTTT.

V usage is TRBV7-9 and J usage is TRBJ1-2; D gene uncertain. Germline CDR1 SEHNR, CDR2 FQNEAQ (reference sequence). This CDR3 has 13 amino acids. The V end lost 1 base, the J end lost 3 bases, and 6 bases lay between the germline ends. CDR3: CASSLDDDYGYTF. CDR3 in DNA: TGTGCCAGCAGCTTAGACGATGACTATGGCTACACCTTC.